This entry lists 18 T cell receptor beta chains sequenced from one sample in a study. Cells sorted as Tregs were CD4+, CD25+ and CD127-/low. TCRdb analysed the 5' RACE reads with MiXCR anew, one entry per CDR3 protein. The sample includes approximately 60,000 distinct CDR3 sequences, roughly 20% of them seen just once. Sequencing used tumor-infiltrating Tregs sorted from the breast tumor. All receptors derive from a female donor with breast cancer.

The sample holds a few counts of this clonotype. The chain uses TRBV20-1 and TRBJ1-2, with TRBD1 as a possible D gene (6 bases). Germline V lookup: CDR1 DFQATT, CDR2 SNEGSKA (reference sequence). V was pared by 4 bases and J by 4 bases, with 19 bases between. This CDR3 region has 15 residues. CDR3 in amino acids: CSATEGSGAAYGYTF. The DNA of the CDR3 is TGCAGTGCTACCGAGGGGTCAGGGGCGGCCTATGGCTACACCTTC.

This clonotype was detected only once. The chain is built from TRBV29-1 and TRBJ2-1; D gene ambiguous. The CDR3 totals 12 residues. V lost 4 bases and J lost 7, with 11 bases in between. Germline CDR1 is SQVTM and CDR2 is ANQGSEA. This CDR3 is CSVGRSKNEQFF. The DNA of the CDR3 is TGCAGCGTTGGACGTTCTAAGAATGAGCAGTTCTTC.

This clonotype was detected a few times. This may stem from a read error, because a much larger clone lies one nucleotide away. The V and J genes are TRBV20-1 and TRBJ2-5; 9 bases are a match to TRBD2. CDR1 and CDR2 (germline): DFQATT, SNEGSKA (reference sequence). CDR3 length equals 15 residues. The CDR3 spells CNARDDSGRKETQYF. In DNA form, the CDR3 reads TGCAATGCTAGAGATGATAGCGGGAGAAAAGAGACCCAGTACTTC.

This clonotype appeared many times. The CDR3 reads CASSSHDTYTEAFF. DNA of the CDR3: TGTGCCAGCAGTTCACACGACACATACACTGAAGCTTTCTTT. The chain employs TRBV6-5 and TRBJ1-1; unclear D gene. There are 14 residues in the CDR3. Trimming took 4 bases from V and 3 from J, leaving 12 bases between them. Germline V lookup: CDR1 MNHEY, CDR2 SVGAGI.

J is TRBJ1-2 and V is TRBV20-1, with D perhaps matching TRBD1 (5 bases). The CDR3 sequence is 13 residues long. Germline CDR1 reads DFQATT; CDR2 reads SNEGSKA (reference sequence). V gave up 6 bases and J gave up 8 bases, with 19 bases separating them. CDR3 sequence (DNA): TGCAGTGCCTCAGGCGGTGACTGGGGGGGCTACACCTTC. Translating it yields CSASGGDWGGYTF.

The chain combines TRBV5-4 with TRBJ2-7; no clear D gene. The CDR3 consists of 14 residues. Germline assignment: CDR1 SGHNT and CDR2 YYREEE (reference sequence). The V gene lost 1 base and the J gene lost 4 bases, with 12 bases spanning the gap. The CDR3 sequence: CASSLSTAGYEQYF. CDR3 coding DNA: TGTGCCAGCAGCTTGAGTACAGCAGGATACGAGCAGTACTTC.

The chain employs TRBV5-1 and TRBJ2-7; D might be TRBD1 (6 bases). V was cut by 5 bases and J by 0 bases, with 12 bases left in between. Germline values: CDR1 SGHRS, CDR2 YFSETQ. The CDR3 length is 14 residues. CDR3 sequence: CASSRTASSYEQYF. CDR3 nucleotide sequence: TGCGCCAGCAGTCGGACAGCGAGCTCCTACGAGCAGTACTTC. Complete variable domain (other parts from reference TRBV5-1 and TRBJ2-7): KAGVTQTPRYLIKTRGQQVTLSCSPISGHRSVSWYQQTPGQGLQFLFEYFSETQRNKGNFPGRFSGRQFSNSRSEMNVSTLELGDSALYLCASSRTASSYEQYFGPGTRLTVT.

This clonotype occurred many times. The CDR3 is CSVQGAAGYGYTF. CDR3 bases: TGCAGCGTTCAGGGGGCGGCGGGCTATGGCTACACCTTC. This sequence joins TRBV29-1 and TRBJ1-2, with 8 bases that match TRBD1. The CDR3 runs 13 residues. The germline V gene has CDR1 SQVTM and CDR2 ANQGSEA. The junction had 6 bases not matched to a gene; V was cut back by 5 bases and J by 4 bases.

This clonotype was counted between two and nine times. The genes are TRBV7-9 and TRBJ2-1; D is uncertain. V was shortened by 4 bases and J by 1 base, with 11 bases between the two germline ends. The CDR3 length is 15 residues. The germline V gene encodes CDR1 SEHNR and CDR2 FQNEAQ (reference sequence). This chain's CDR3 is CASSSVIGSYNEQFF. The CDR3 region has the DNA TGTGCCAGCAGCTCCGTTATAGGATCCTACAATGAGCAGTTCTTC.

By share, this clonotype ranks as medium-sized. The chain combines TRBV10-3 with TRBJ1-5; 8 bases align to TRBD1. The V and J ends lost 6 bases and 6 bases, in that order; junction bases with no gene match: 4. CDR3 length: 13 residues. In germline, CDR1 is ENHRY, CDR2 SYGVKD. This CDR3 reads CAIRDREGQPQHF. In nucleotides, the CDR3 is TGTGCCATCAGGGACAGGGAGGGTCAGCCCCAGCATTTT.

Regarding this clonotype: This may come from a read error, since a much larger clone is one base off. The chain couples TRBV12-3 or TRBV12-4 to TRBJ1-1, with 11 bases lining up with TRBD1. The junction had 8 bases not matched to a gene; V was cut back by 6 bases and J by 5 bases. The CDR3 has 15 amino acids. The CDR3 bases are TGTGCCAGCAGCTTCAGGACAGGGGGCTGGACTGAAGCTTTCTTT. Residues: CASSFRTGGWTEAFF.

This clonotype was observed a handful of times. The chain couples TRBV6-5 to TRBJ1-4; 9 bases are shared with TRBD1. The length of the CDR3 is 14 residues. Trimming removed 7 bases from V and 7 bases from J; junction bases left unmatched: 7. From germline, CDR1 is MNHEY and CDR2 SVGAGI. The CDR3 region is CASKPGTGSEKLFF. The CDR3 DNA is TGTGCCAGCAAACCAGGGACAGGGAGTGAAAAACTGTTTTTT.

This clonotype was seen at least ten times. CDR3 nucleotide sequence: TGTGCCAGCCAGGACAGTCACACTGAAGCTTTCTTT. Protein sequence: CASQDSHTEAFF. The V gene is TRBV25-1, the J gene TRBJ1-1; the D gene is possibly TRBD1 (6 bases). CDR3 size: 12 residues. The germline V gene has CDR1 MGHDK and CDR2 SYGVNS. V shed 8 bases and J shed 3 bases, with 10 bases lying between them.

This clonotype has just a few counts. The V call is TRBV20-1, the J call TRBJ1-1; D not certain. CDR1 is DFQATT and CDR2 is SNEGSKA in the germline V gene (reference sequence). The CDR3 totals 12 residues. V dropped 6 bases and J dropped 5 bases, with 13 bases sitting between them. The CDR3 loop is CSAPRGWTEAFF. In DNA form, the CDR3 reads TGCAGTGCCCCCCGTGGTTGGACTGAAGCTTTCTTT.

Only a few counts were recorded for this clonotype. The gene calls are TRBV6-1 and TRBJ2-3, with 9 bases matching TRBD1. V lost 6 bases, J lost 2 bases, and 6 bases stayed unmatched. This CDR3 region has 15 residues. Germline V gene sequence: CDR1 MNHNS, CDR2 SASEGT. The CDR3 DNA is TGTGCCAGCAGGACGACAGGGGGGAACACAGATACGCAGTATTTT. This gives the protein CASRTTGGNTDTQYF.

Only a few counts were recorded for this clonotype. With a much larger clone just one base away, this may be a read error. The gene calls are TRBV4-1 and TRBJ2-5; 7 bases are a match to TRBD2. Germline CDR1 reads MGHRA; CDR2 reads YSYEKL. V lost 4 bases, J lost 3 bases, and 8 bases stayed unmatched. CDR3 size: 15 residues. The DNA for the CDR3 is TGCGCCAGCAGCCCAGCCGGGACTACCAAAGAGACCCAGTACTTC. As protein: CASSPAGTTKETQYF.

The rearrangement joins TRBV21-1 to TRBJ2-7. TRBV21-1 represents a pseudogene. The CDR3 has 10 amino acids. The CDR3 bases are TGTGCCAGCAGCACCTCCGAGCAGTACTTC. Its translation: CASSTSEQYF.

This clonotype was counted ten times or more. CDR3 in DNA: TGTGCCAGCAGCTTGGACCCGCCTTATGGCTACACCTTC. It encodes CASSLDPPYGYTF. The chain couples TRBV7-2 to TRBJ1-2, with D uncertain. Germline V gene data show CDR1 as SGHTA and CDR2 as FQGNSA. Between the trimmed V and J ends, which lost 3 bases and 5 bases, there was a span of 10 bases. The CDR3 extends over 13 amino acids.